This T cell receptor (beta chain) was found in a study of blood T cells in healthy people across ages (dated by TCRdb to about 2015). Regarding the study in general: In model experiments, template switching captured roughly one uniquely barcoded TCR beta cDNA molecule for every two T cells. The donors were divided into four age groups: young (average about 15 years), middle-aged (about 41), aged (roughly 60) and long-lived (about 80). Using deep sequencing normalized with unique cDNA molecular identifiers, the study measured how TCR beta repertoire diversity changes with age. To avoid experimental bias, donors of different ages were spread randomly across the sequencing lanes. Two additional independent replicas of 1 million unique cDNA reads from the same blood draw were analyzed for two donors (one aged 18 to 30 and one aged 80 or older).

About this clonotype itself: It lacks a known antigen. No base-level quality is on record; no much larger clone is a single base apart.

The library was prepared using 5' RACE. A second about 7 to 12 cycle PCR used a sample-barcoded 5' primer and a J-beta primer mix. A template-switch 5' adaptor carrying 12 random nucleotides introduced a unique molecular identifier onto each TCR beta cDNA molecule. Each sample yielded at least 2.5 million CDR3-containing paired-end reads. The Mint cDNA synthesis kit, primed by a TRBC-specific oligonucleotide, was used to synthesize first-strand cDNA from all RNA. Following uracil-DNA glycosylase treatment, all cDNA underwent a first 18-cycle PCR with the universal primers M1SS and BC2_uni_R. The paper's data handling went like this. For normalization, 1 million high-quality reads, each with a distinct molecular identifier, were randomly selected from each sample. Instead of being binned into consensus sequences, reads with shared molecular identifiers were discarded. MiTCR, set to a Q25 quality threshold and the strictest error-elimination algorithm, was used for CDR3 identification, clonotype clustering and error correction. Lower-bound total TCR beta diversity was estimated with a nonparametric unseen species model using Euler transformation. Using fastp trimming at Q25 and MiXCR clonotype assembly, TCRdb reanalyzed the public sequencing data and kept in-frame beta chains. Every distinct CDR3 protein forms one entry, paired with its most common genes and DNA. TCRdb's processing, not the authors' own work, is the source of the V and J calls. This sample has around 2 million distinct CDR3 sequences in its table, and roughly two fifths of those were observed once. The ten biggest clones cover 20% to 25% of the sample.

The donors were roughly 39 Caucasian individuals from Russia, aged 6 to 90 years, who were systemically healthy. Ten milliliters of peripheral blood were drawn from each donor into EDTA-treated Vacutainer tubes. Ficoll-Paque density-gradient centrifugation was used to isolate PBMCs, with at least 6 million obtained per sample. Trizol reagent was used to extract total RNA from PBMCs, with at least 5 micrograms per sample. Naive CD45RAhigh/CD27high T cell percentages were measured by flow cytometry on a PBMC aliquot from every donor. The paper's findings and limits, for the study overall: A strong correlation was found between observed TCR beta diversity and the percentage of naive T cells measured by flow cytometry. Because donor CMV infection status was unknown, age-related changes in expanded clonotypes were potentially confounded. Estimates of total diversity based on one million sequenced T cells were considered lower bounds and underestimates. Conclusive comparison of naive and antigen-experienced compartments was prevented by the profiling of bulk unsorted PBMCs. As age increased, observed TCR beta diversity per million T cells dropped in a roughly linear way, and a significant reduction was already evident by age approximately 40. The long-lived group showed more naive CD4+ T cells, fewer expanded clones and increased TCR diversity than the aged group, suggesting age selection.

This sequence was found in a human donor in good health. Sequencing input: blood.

The DNA reads TGTGCCATCAGTGGTCCTGCCATCTACGAGCAGTACTTC. This sequence encodes CAISGPAIYEQYF. This chain joins TRBV10-3 to TRBJ2-5; the D gene remains uncertain. The J call is uncertain, as TRBJ2-7 better fits the DNA end. CDR1 and CDR2 (ENHRY, SYGVKD) derive from the germline V gene. Spanning cysteine to phenylalanine, the CDR3 consists of 13 amino acids. The DNA shown is the 39-base CDR3, in frame from base 1.